A single sample is the source of the 22 T cell receptor beta chains below, sequenced in a study of T cell changes during pregnancy in multiple sclerosis. Some clones are missing from TCRdb's copy, which holds only in-frame ones; the method was immunoSEQ multiplex PCR. The data contain about 44,000 clones, about 93% of them singletons. This material consisted of CD4+ T cells from peripheral blood mononuclear cells, taken before pregnancy. The receptor source for this set is a female donor with multiple sclerosis, enrolled in a pregnancy study.

The chain combines TRBV5-4 with TRBJ2-5, with 10 nucleotides matching TRBD2. Per germline, CDR1 SGHNT and CDR2 YYREEE (reference sequence). V gave up 4 bases and J gave up 4 bases; unmatched junction bases: 4. The CDR3 contains 14 residues. CDR3 nucleotide sequence: TGTGCCAGCAGCCCTAGCGGGAGCCGAGAGACCCAGTACTTC. Protein product: CASSPSGSRETQYF.

CDR3 loop: CASIRESRTGELFF. In DNA form, the CDR3 reads TGTGCCAGCATACGGGAGTCACGTACCGGGGAGCTGTTTTTT. The chain couples TRBV6-1 to TRBJ2-2, with D perhaps TRBD2 (6 bases). The V end was cut by 7 bases, the J end by 5 bases, with 14 bases between. The CDR3 runs to 14 residues. In germline, CDR1 is MNHNS, CDR2 SASEGT.

The chain recombines TRBV6-5 with TRBJ2-7; 11 bases line up with TRBD1. J gave up 6 bases and V 2 bases, and 6 bases lay outside the gene matches. The CDR3 has 15 residues. Germline-derived CDR1 and CDR2 are MNHEY and SVGAGI. CDR3 in amino acids: CASSYGGQGVGEQYF. CDR3 DNA sequence: TGTGCCAGCAGTTACGGGGGACAGGGGGTCGGCGAGCAGTACTTC.

The rearrangement joins TRBV2 to TRBJ2-5, with 9 positions matching TRBD1. This CDR3 has 16 amino acids. Germline V lookup: CDR1 SNHLY, CDR2 FYNNEI. With 1 base clipped from V and 5 bases from J, the junction kept 8 bases outside the gene matches. CDR3 in amino acids: CASSEGLTGGVETQYF. CDR3 nucleotides: TGTGCCAGCAGTGAAGGGCTTACAGGGGGCGTCGAGACCCAGTACTTC.

The DNA of the CDR3 is TGCGCCAGCAGCTTAGGACTAGCGGGGGGACAAGAGACCCAGTACTTC. Its protein is CASSLGLAGGQETQYF. The chain combines TRBV5-1 with TRBJ2-5, with 14 bases aligning to TRBD2. Germline V gives CDR1 SGHRS, CDR2 YFSETQ. The V and J ends lost 2 bases and 2 bases, in that order; junction bases with no gene match: 2. The CDR3 covers 16 residues.

This chain joins TRBV5-5 and TRBJ1-2; TRBD1 matches at 8 bases. After removal of 4 bases from V and 5 bases from J, the junction contained 7 bases not matched to a gene. CDR1 is SGHKS, CDR2 YYEKEE, per germline (reference sequence). The CDR3 runs 14 residues. The CDR3 DNA sequence: TGTGCCAGCAGCGAACATGGACAGGGATATGGCTACACCTTC. It codes for CASSEHGQGYGYTF. Supplemented by reference TRBV5-5 and TRBJ1-2, the full variable domain reads DAGVTQSPTHLIKTRGQQVTLRCSPISGHKSVSWYQQVLGQGPQFIFQYYEKEERGRGNFPDRFSARQFPNYSSELNVNALLLGDSALYLCASSEHGQGYGYTFGSGTRLTVV.

This clone has more than one count but fewer than ten. The V and J genes are TRBV5-1 and TRBJ2-3; 11 bases match TRBD2. CDR1 and CDR2 from the germline V gene are SGHRS and YFSETQ. This CDR3 region has 16 residues. The V gene end was trimmed by 4 bases and the J gene end by 2 bases; junction bases not matched to a gene: 6. The CDR3 sequence is CASSISGRADTDTQYF. CDR3 bases: TGCGCCAGCAGCATTAGCGGGAGGGCAGACACAGATACGCAGTATTTT.

The chain has TRBV6-5 and TRBJ2-7; 8 positions match TRBD1. V dropped 7 bases and J dropped 5; count of bases not matched to a gene: 10. This CDR3 contains 14 residues. Germline V gene sequence: CDR1 MNHEY, CDR2 SVGAGI. This CDR3 reads CASTKNRGIHEQYF. In DNA, the CDR3 is TGTGCCAGCACCAAGAACAGGGGGATCCACGAGCAGTACTTC.

In this sample, this clone turned up once. The chain carries TRBV19 and TRBJ1-5; 7 bases agree with TRBD1. The V gene end was trimmed by 5 bases and the J gene end by 2 bases; junction bases not matched to a gene: 12. Germline values: CDR1 LNHDA, CDR2 SQIVND (reference sequence). The CDR3 consists of 17 residues. The CDR3 DNA reads TGTGCCAGTAGTCCCCCCGAGGGGGCGAGTGGCAATCAGCCCCAGCATTTT. Translation gives CASSPPEGASGNQPQHF.

This clone has a handful of counts. V is TRBV19 and J is TRBJ1-2; 7 positions match TRBD1. Germline CDR1 LNHDA, CDR2 SQIVND (reference sequence). The CDR3 contains 16 residues. The J segment lost 4 bases and the V segment lost 4 bases, leaving 12 bases of the junction unmatched. The CDR3 protein is CASSTTTGDRGYGYTF. The CDR3 DNA is TGTGCCAGTAGTACTACCACAGGGGATAGGGGCTATGGCTACACCTTC.

The J gene is TRBJ1-3, the V gene TRBV18, with D uncertain. The CDR3 sequence is 16 residues long. CDR1 is KGHSH and CDR2 is LQKENI in the germline V gene. The V end lost 2 bases, the J end lost 0 bases, and 11 bases lay between the germline ends. CDR3 coding DNA: TGTGCCAGCTCACCATTCGGCGGTTACTCTGGAAACACCATATATTTT. Protein sequence: CASSPFGGYSGNTIYF.

This chain joins TRBV4-1 and TRBJ1-3, with TRBD1 identical over 10 bases. The CDR3 is made up of 19 amino acids. The germline gives CDR1 MGHRA, CDR2 YSYEKL. V lost 0 bases, J lost 0 bases, and 8 bases stayed unmatched. The CDR3 coding sequence is TGCGCCAGCAGCCAAGATCTTCCGGGACAGGGGCCCTCTGGAAACACCATATATTTT. It encodes CASSQDLPGQGPSGNTIYF.

The genes are TRBV7-3 and TRBJ2-6; D gene unclear. The CDR3 has 15 residues. Between the trimmed V and J ends, which lost 2 bases and 0 bases, there was a span of 5 bases. Looked up from germline, CDR1 is SGHTA and CDR2 is FQGTGA. The CDR3 sequence: CASSLQASGANVLTF. The DNA of the CDR3 is TGTGCCAGCAGCTTACAGGCCTCTGGGGCCAACGTCCTGACTTTC.

This clone was recorded once. The chain has TRBV6-5 and TRBJ2-7, with 7 bases that match TRBD2. V lost 0 bases, J lost 1 base, and 3 bases stayed unmatched. This CDR3 is built from 15 residues. Germline V gives CDR1 MNHEY, CDR2 SVGAGI. CDR3 DNA sequence: TGTGCCAGCAGTTACTCCCCCGGGAGGTCCTACGAGCAGTACTTC. This sequence encodes CASSYSPGRSYEQYF.

This clone was seen a few times. The gene calls are TRBV7-9 and TRBJ1-2, with D possibly matching TRBD1 (5 bases). Germline V gene sequence: CDR1 SEHNR, CDR2 FQNEAQ (reference sequence). The CDR3 spans 14 residues. Trimming left V 5 bases short and J 4 bases short, with 14 bases between. CDR3 DNA: TGTGCCAGCAGCCCCTCGGGGGGAGGCTATGGCTACACCTTC. Protein: CASSPSGGGYGYTF.

The chain carries TRBV27 and TRBJ2-7; D uncertain. V was clipped by 1 base and J by 4 bases, with 14 bases between them. CDR3 length: 15 residues. Per germline, CDR1 MNHEY and CDR2 SMNVEV (reference sequence). CDR3 DNA: TGTGCCAGCAGTTTATTTCTCGGCGGTGGATACGAGCAGTACTTC. Translated, it gives CASSLFLGGGYEQYF.

A few counts support this clone. The chain is built from TRBV7-9 and TRBJ1-1, with 11 bases aligning to TRBD1. Germline CDR1 reads SEHNR; CDR2 reads FQNEAQ (reference sequence). This CDR3 spans 14 amino acids. As DNA, the CDR3 is TGTGCAGGGAGAGGACAGGGGGCCCTCACTGAAGCTTTCTTT. This sequence encodes CAGRGQGALTEAFF.

The chain has TRBV19 and TRBJ2-2; 13 bases agree with TRBD2. Germline loops: CDR1 LNHDA, CDR2 SQIVND (reference sequence). V shed 4 bases, J shed 5 bases, and the junction held 4 bases outside the gene matches. This CDR3 is built from 16 residues. The CDR3 reads CASSNGLAGATGELFF. CDR3 nucleotide sequence: TGTGCCAGTAGTAACGGACTAGCGGGAGCTACCGGGGAGCTGTTTTTT.

The chain uses TRBV5-1 and TRBJ1-1; TRBD1 matches at 8 bases. This CDR3 comprises 15 residues. CDR1 and CDR2 (germline): SGHRS, YFSETQ. V lost 0 bases, J lost 4 bases, and 5 bases stayed unmatched. The DNA for the CDR3 is TGCGCCAGCAGCTTGGTCACAGGGGGAGGCACTGAAGCTTTCTTT. This codes for CASSLVTGGGTEAFF.

This clone appeared a few times. The chain joins TRBV30 to TRBJ1-2; D ambiguous. Trimming pared 0 bases from V and 0 bases from J, leaving 5 bases between. This CDR3 is built from 13 residues. In germline, CDR1 is GTSNPN, CDR2 SVGIG (reference sequence). For the CDR3, the DNA is TGTGCCTGGAGTGTAACGGCTAACTATGGCTACACCTTC. This codes for CAWSVTANYGYTF.

This clone came up once. The gene calls are TRBV7-3 and TRBJ1-4; tentatively, D is TRBD1 (5 bases). CDR1 is SGHTA and CDR2 is FQGTGA in the germline V gene. The V and J ends lost 5 bases and 10 bases respectively, with 20 bases between them. The CDR3 loop spans 15 amino acids. The CDR3 sequence: CASSAGPQGTGKLFF. CDR3 DNA: TGTGCCAGCAGCGCGGGACCGCAAGGGACCGGAAAACTGTTTTTT. Full variable domain (rest looked up from reference TRBV7-3 and TRBJ1-4): GAGVSQTPSNKVTEKGKYVELRCDPISGHTALYWYRQSLGQGPEFLIYFQGTGAADDSGLPNDRFFAVRPEGSVSTLKIQRTERGDSAVYLCASSAGPQGTGKLFFGSGTQLSVL.

The rearrangement uses TRBV28 and TRBJ2-1; D possibly corresponds to TRBD2 (6 bases). The CDR3 is made up of 14 amino acids. The germline V gene encodes CDR1 MDHEN and CDR2 SYDVKM. V was cut by 3 bases and J by 7 bases, with 13 bases left in between. The DNA for the CDR3 is TGTGCCAGCAGTTTTATCGGGAGAGTAAATGAGCAGTTCTTC. Its protein product is CASSFIGRVNEQFF.